This is a list of T cell receptor beta chains from one sample in a study of siplizumab effects on memory and regulatory T cells. Sequencing was performed with immunoSEQ multiplex PCR; in TCRdb, only in-frame clones are kept and a portion is missing. The sample holds approximately 60,000 clones, approximately 79% seen once. Sequenced sample: memory CD4+ T cells sorted from blood. The receptors originated from a human donor in good health. Each CDR3 is given with its conserved first and last residue. Clone size appears in some rows only: once, few, many, or a class for an expanded clone.

abundance: -
j_gene: TRBJ1-5
v_gene: TRBV19
CDR3aa: CASSGGFGGLGQPQHF

abundance: few
j_gene: TRBJ2-5
v_gene: TRBV15
CDR3aa: CATSRDNQETQYF

abundance: -
j_gene: TRBJ1-1
v_gene: TRBV15
CDR3aa: CATSRGRVNTEAFF

abundance: -
j_gene: TRBJ2-5
v_gene: TRBV10-3
CDR3aa: CAISDREETQYF

abundance: -
j_gene: TRBJ2-6
v_gene: TRBV28
CDR3aa: CASSSGQASGANVLTF

abundance: -
j_gene: TRBJ2-3
v_gene: TRBV4-3
CDR3aa: CASSQDSAGGTDTQYF

abundance: -
j_gene: TRBJ1-2
v_gene: TRBV20-1
CDR3aa: CSASDPYGYTF

abundance: -
j_gene: TRBJ2-3
v_gene: TRBV6-5
CDR3aa: CASRYTDTQYF

abundance: -
j_gene: TRBJ1-1
v_gene: TRBV7-9
CDR3aa: CASSLQGAATEAFF

abundance: -
j_gene: TRBJ2-2
v_gene: TRBV18
CDR3aa: CASSPYSHANTGELFF